The rows below give T cell receptor beta chains drawn from one sample of a study of technical replicates of blood from a few donors. The protocol was immunoSEQ multiplex PCR, while the TCRdb copy is restricted to in-frame clones and leaves out a portion. The sample yields tens of thousands of clones, 90% to 95% seen once. Material for sequencing was T cells isolated from PBMCs. The receptors shown here come from a human donor in good health. Each CDR3 is given without its conserved first and last residue.

TRBV11-2	14	TRBJ2-1	ASSLDPASGRSEQF
TRBV29-1	11	TRBJ1-2	SVEVSVNYGYT
TRBV19	14	TRBJ2-2	ASSTLGQTNTGELF
TRBV10-3	14	TRBJ2-2	AITSWTSGNTGELF
TRBV18	12	TRBJ1-3	ASSPGGSGNTIY
TRBV7-2	13	TRBJ1-2	ASSLRTGDFYGYT
TRBV7-8	12	TRBJ2-7	ASSPAGRTYEQY
TRBV6-1	10	TRBJ1-1	ARQGMNTEAF
TRBV2	11	TRBJ1-2	ASRWDSLYGYT
TRBV5-4	11	TRBJ2-7	ASSLAQTYEQY
TRBV7-2	12	TRBJ1-1	ASSSQAMNTEAF
TRBV2	11	TRBJ1-2	ATNPGGGLGYT
TRBV7-2	13	TRBJ1-3	ASSPRVAEGNTIY
TRBV28	14	TRBJ2-3	ASSGAGTGEADTQY
TRBV10-3	13	TRBJ1-1	AISESNGQEAEAF
TRBV6-1	11	TRBJ1-1	ASRGLLNTEAF
TRBV5-6	15	TRBJ2-1	ASSPGTQQSSYNEQF
TRBV10-3	13	TRBJ1-2	AISEFRVKDYGYT
TRBV27	12	TRBJ1-2	ASTRGEGRGGYT
TRBV27	10	TRBJ2-3	ASRLSTDTQY
TRBV7-9	12	TRBJ2-7	ASSRAGTGSEQY
TRBV21-1	10	TRBJ2-5	AKKGVQETQY
TRBV7-8	11	TRBJ2-7	ASSPDRGYEQY
TRBV28	16	TRBJ1-1	ASSLVPGLAVRNTEAF
TRBV7-9	10	TRBJ2-7	ASSSDRGGQY
TRBV2	14	TRBJ2-3	ASSERASGSSDTQY
TRBV4-3	16	TRBJ2-7	ASSQDKREGLRGYEQY
TRBV11-3	14	TRBJ2-2	ASSSTSDASTGELF
TRBV5-6	13	TRBJ2-1	ASSALAGGYNEQF
TRBV5-1	15	TRBJ1-4	ASSLILGGATNEKLF
TRBV27	11	TRBJ1-2	ASSSGGAGGYT
TRBV7-2	12	TRBJ2-5	ASSAAPFQETQY
TRBV9	12	TRBJ2-7	ASSVDPGTYEQY
TRBV28	13	TRBJ2-2	ASSDGGMDTGELF
TRBV29-1	14	TRBJ1-1	SVEVVIRDRPTEAF
TRBV30	10	TRBJ2-7	AWSTSAFEQY
TRBV4-1	12	TRBJ2-1	ASRGAPTKNEQF
TRBV7-2	12	TRBJ2-1	ASSLGGVSNEQF
TRBV27	11	TRBJ2-7	ASRGLAVYEQY
TRBV6-1	12	TRBJ2-7	ASSEVALDYEQY
TRBV6-1	13	TRBJ2-2	ASSRDTTNTGELF
TRBV10-3	13	TRBJ2-2	AISSLAGADGELF
TRBV11-2	14	TRBJ1-2	ASSPEGGQGRYGYT
TRBV9	11	TRBJ2-1	ASSARDYNEQF
TRBV7-9	12	TRBJ2-7	ASSASPEPYEQY
TRBV11-2	12	TRBJ2-1	ASSRAGGYNEQF
TRBV6-1	16	TRBJ2-1	ASSESLRTGTFYNEQF
TRBV6-5	11	TRBJ2-7	ASSLGQVYEQY
TRBV2	11	TRBJ1-2	ASSEPGAEGYT
TRBV6-1	15	TRBJ2-6	ASSEQGGFSGANVLT
TRBV7-3	13	TRBJ2-3	ASSPEGTSVDTQY
TRBV7-8	12	TRBJ2-5	ASSPTGPQETQY
TRBV19	16	TRBJ1-2	ASSLWTGGVEMNYGYT
TRBV4-2	13	TRBJ1-1	ASSREQGSYTEAF
TRBV27	14	TRBJ2-7	ASSPSGGNLDYEQY
TRBV7-9	13	TRBJ2-4	ASSLVGGAKNIQY
TRBV13	11	TRBJ1-5	ASSLTGGWPQH
TRBV6-5	12	TRBJ1-2	ASSYSMTGRGYT